This entry describes one TCR beta chain. Its target antigen remains unknown. Per-base qualities were not stored, and no clone one base away is much larger. The entry originates in a study of T cells after yellow fever vaccination (dated by TCRdb to the late 2010s). About the investigation overall: The SMART-Seq v4 Ultra Low Input RNA kit was used to prepare libraries from fractions with low cell numbers. Two healthy male donors made up the cohort, one aged 18 to 29 years and the other aged 30 to 40 years. Blood samples were taken at several timepoints before and after primary and secondary immunization, and bulk PBMC replicates and cell subsets were isolated. To follow T-cell clones before and after primary and booster YFV17D yellow fever vaccination, bulk TCR alpha and beta repertoires were sequenced over time. The research as a whole found: FACS-sorted repertoires could contain abundant contaminating clonotypes from the bulk population, so computational filtering was required. After the booster, most clones that had expanded after primary vaccination were detected again (roughly 96% of CD4 and roughly 86% of CD8), suggesting broad maintenance of memory. A small share of clonotypes occurred in both CD4 and CD8 compartments, likely arising from convergent recombination. Because the study included only a couple of donors, the extent to which the findings can be generalized is limited. Compared with the primary T-cell response, the secondary T-cell response was weaker but faster, peaking on day 5 rather than day 15.

V is shortened by 1 base, J by 6 bases, and the region joining them spans 12 bases. Inclusive of the bounding cysteine and phenylalanine, the CDR3 is 14 residues long. Only CDR3 DNA is held: 42 bases, read in frame from base 1. Synthesis of TCR cDNA relied on 5'RACE template switching, a step that introduced a universal primer site along with unique molecular identifiers. Priming for cDNA synthesis came from both the TCR alpha and TCR beta constant segments. Library amplification involved two PCR steps, and the second step added sample barcodes and sequencing adapters. Libraries were sequenced on Illumina HiSeq 2500 (2x100 bp) or NovaSeq (2x150 bp). The source study handled its data this way. Reads were demultiplexed and collapsed into UMI consensus sequences with MIGEC, and V(D)J alignment was performed with MiXCR. Clonotypes responding to the vaccine were identified with edgeR on replicate PBMC samples, with the criteria of FDR below 0.01 and a log2 fold change above 5 up to day 15. Each bulk clonotype received a CD4 or CD8 identity based on whether the sequenced CD4 or CD8 repertoire contained that clonotype at higher abundance. The public sequencing data were trimmed at Q25 with fastp and processed into clonotypes with MiXCR by TCRdb, which kept only in-frame beta chains. CDR3 protein sequences are deduplicated, and each keeps its most common genes and DNA. These V and J calls originate from TCRdb's pipeline instead of the authors' own analysis. For this sample there are 250,000 to 300,000 distinct CDR3 sequences; roughly 13% appear just once. 0.5% to 0.6% of the sample goes to the ten largest clones.

According to the study, the label for this sample's treatment or condition signals: live attenuated yellow fever vaccine strain. A standard Ficoll-Paque protocol was used to isolate PBMCs from peripheral blood. Dynabeads CD4 and CD8 positive selection kits were used to isolate CD4 and CD8 T-cell fractions. TriZol was used to extract RNA from bulk PBMCs, CD4 and CD8 fractions, and dextramer-positive and dextramer-negative fractions. The sequence came from a man aged 30-40 years who received the YFV17D yellow fever vaccine. The sequences come from CD4+ T cells sorted from PBMCs, collected 45 days after the yellow fever booster vaccination. Recombination connected TRBV12-3 or TRBV12-4 to TRBJ1-2; the best D guess is TRBD1, with 6 bases matching. The CDR3 in this case is CASSLEAGVDGYTF. The sequenced DNA is TGTGCCAGCAGTTTAGAGGCAGGGGTGGATGGCTACACCTTC.